This TCR beta chain was found in a study of blood T cell repertoires in COVID-19. Generated by immunoSEQ multiplex PCR, the TCRdb table keeps only in-frame clones and is missing some. The profile covers some 250,000 clones, with 80% to 90% appearing a single time and approximately 2% taken by the ten largest. The length of the CDR3 is 15 residues. Germline-derived CDR1 and CDR2 are MNHNS and SASEGT. V was pared by 2 bases and J by 1 base, with 11 bases between. The rearrangement joins TRBV6-1 to TRBJ1-1; tentatively, D is TRBD1 (6 bases). This clonotype was obtained from a woman between 45 and 65 years old who had recovered from COVID-19. The sequencing sample was made of PBMCs or T cells enriched from blood (not recorded which). Here the CDR3 DNA reads TGTGCCAGCAGTGAAATCCCGACAGGGAACACTGAAGCTTTCTTT. Protein sequence: CASSEIPTGNTEAFF.